Listed below are T cell receptor beta chains from one sample, sequenced in a study of blood T cell repertoires in COVID-19. Repertoires were generated with immunoSEQ multiplex PCR, while TCRdb's copy carries only in-frame clones and drops some. The sample holds around 200,000 clones, over 80% seen once. Input material: peripheral blood. The receptors were sampled from a human donor in a cohort sampled during active COVID-19. Each CDR3 is given with its conserved first and last residue. A clone size is listed for some rows: how often the clone was seen (once, few, many), or a class if it is expanded.

>NA|TRBV7-3|TRBJ2-1
CASSQGLGSYNEQFF
>NA|TRBV19|TRBJ2-7
CASSREQPNYEQYF
>NA|TRBV18|TRBJ1-4
CASSPIIPGQGDEKLFF
>NA|TRBV9|TRBJ2-2
CASSGRLAGEGNTGELFF
>NA|TRBV15|TRBJ1-1
CATKSQGYFNTEAFF
>NA|TRBV11-1|TRBJ2-3
CASSLVGSRTDTQYF
>NA|TRBV15|TRBJ1-5
CATSRDQGGQPQHF
>NA|TRBV28|TRBJ1-2
CASSSAPPGGADGYTF
>medium-sized|TRBV19|TRBJ2-1
CASSIVRSETSVQFF
>NA|TRBV9|TRBJ1-6
CASSVGGWGDRENSPLHF
>few|TRBV27|TRBJ1-5
CASSLSSGQEPQHF
>NA|TRBV4-1|TRBJ2-1
CASSHGRLAGPVTYNEQFF
>NA|TRBV9|TRBJ2-5
CASSVAPSGETQYF
>few|TRBV10-3|TRBJ2-1
CAISATSGSWDEQFF
>NA|TRBV27|TRBJ2-6
CASSKQSRQGPSGANVLTF